The rows below give T cell receptor beta chains drawn from one sample of a study of shared clonotypes between healthy human individuals. TCRdb keeps only in-frame clones here, not all; method: immunoSEQ multiplex PCR. The sample shows a few million clones, approximately 93% of them seen only once. Sequenced material: naive CD4+ T cells from PBMCs. The receptors were gathered from a man aged 18-30 years in good health. Some clones in this sample may be carry-over from other donors' samples. CDR3s include the opening cysteine and the closing phenylalanine or tryptophan. Fields, in order: CDR3 length, J gene, V gene, CDR3 protein.

15,TRBJ2-7,TRBV5-1,CASSLVPGVSYEQYF
15,TRBJ1-4,TRBV4-1,CASSQSGGGGEKLFF
18,TRBJ2-5,TRBV5-1,CASSPGGFHGSTWETQYF
13,TRBJ2-1,TRBV7-2,CASGGSSYNEQFF
15,TRBJ1-1,TRBV29-1,CSVEYLGSAGTEAFF
15,TRBJ2-1,TRBV27,CASSLRREGRNEQFF
12,TRBJ1-1,TRBV7-9,CASSQETGEAFF
11,TRBJ1-1,TRBV6-5,CASSDSTRAFF
13,TRBJ1-1,TRBV5-1,CASTWTGGNEAFF
14,TRBJ1-3,TRBV6-5,CASRNGGSGNTIYF
13,TRBJ1-2,TRBV19,CASSVGQGGGYTF
16,TRBJ1-2,TRBV9,CASSVTGAGQGHGYTF
12,TRBJ1-2,TRBV7-8,CASSFVGYGYTF
14,TRBJ2-5,TRBV5-1,CASSLGQGFRTQYF
12,TRBJ2-7,TRBV2,CASRGESYEQYF
14,TRBJ1-1,TRBV9,CASSVGTGNTEAFF
14,TRBJ1-1,TRBV7-9,CASSFGQGDTEAFF
20,TRBJ2-1,TRBV7-8,CASSLSHPSGRALHYNEQFF